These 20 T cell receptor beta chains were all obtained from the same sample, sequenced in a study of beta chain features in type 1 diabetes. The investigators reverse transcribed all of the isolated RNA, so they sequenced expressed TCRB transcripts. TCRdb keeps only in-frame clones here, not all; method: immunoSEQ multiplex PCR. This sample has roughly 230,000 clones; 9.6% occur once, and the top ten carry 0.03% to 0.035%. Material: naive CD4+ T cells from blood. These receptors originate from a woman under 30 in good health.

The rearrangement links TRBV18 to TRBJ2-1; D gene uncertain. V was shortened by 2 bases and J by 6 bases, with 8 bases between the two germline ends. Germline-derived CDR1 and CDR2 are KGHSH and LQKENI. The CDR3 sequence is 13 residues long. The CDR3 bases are TGTGCCAGCTCACCAACCTTCGGCAATGAGCAGTTCTTC. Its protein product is CASSPTFGNEQFF.

CDR3 sequence (DNA): TGTGCCATCAGTGCGGGAGATACGCAGTATTTT. Translating gives CAISAGDTQYF. V is TRBV10-3 and J is TRBJ2-3; no clear D gene. The CDR3 loop spans 11 amino acids. Looked up from germline, CDR1 is ENHRY and CDR2 is SYGVKD. V lost 4 bases and J 5 bases, leaving 4 bases between the germline ends.

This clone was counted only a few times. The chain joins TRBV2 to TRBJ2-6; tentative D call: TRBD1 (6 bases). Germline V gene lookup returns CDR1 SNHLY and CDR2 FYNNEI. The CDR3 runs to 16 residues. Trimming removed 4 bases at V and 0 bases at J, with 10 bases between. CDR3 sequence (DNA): TGTGCCAGCAGTGGGCAGGGGAACTCTGGGGCCAACGTCCTGACTTTC. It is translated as CASSGQGNSGANVLTF.

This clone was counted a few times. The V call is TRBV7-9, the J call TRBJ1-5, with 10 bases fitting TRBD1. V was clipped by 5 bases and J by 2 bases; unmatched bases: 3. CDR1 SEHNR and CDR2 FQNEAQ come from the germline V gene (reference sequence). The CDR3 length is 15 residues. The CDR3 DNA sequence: TGTGCCAGCAGCCTCGGGACAGGGGGCAATCAGCCCCAGCATTTT. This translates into CASSLGTGGNQPQHF.

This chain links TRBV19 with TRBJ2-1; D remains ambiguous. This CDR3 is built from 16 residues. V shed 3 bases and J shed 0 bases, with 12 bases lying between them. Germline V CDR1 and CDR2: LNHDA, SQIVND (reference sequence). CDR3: CASSMGGLSSYNEQFF. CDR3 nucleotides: TGTGCCAGTAGTATGGGTGGGCTGAGCTCCTACAATGAGCAGTTCTTC.

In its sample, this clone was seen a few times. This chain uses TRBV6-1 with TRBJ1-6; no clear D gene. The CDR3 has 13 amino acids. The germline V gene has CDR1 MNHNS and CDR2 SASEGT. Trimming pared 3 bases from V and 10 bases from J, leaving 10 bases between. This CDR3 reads CASSEERFSPLHF. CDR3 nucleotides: TGTGCCAGCAGTGAGGAGAGATTCTCACCCCTCCACTTT.

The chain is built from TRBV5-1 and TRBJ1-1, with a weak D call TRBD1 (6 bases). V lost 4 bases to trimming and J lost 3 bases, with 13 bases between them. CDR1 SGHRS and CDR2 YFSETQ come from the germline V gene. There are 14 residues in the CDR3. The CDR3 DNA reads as TGCGCCAGCAGCCCGCAGGGGTCGGACACTGAAGCTTTCTTT. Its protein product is CASSPQGSDTEAFF.

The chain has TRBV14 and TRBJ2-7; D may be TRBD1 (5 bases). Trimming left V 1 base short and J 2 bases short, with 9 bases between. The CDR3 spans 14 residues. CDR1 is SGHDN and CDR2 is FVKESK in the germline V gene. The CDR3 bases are TGTGCCAGCAGCCAAGTAGCAGGGACCTACGAGCAGTACTTC. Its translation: CASSQVAGTYEQYF.

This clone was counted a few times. CDR3 coding DNA: TGTGCCAGCAGCCTCATGGCGCAGGGGGCAGGAGAGCAGTACTTC. Translated, it gives CASSLMAQGAGEQYF. This rearrangement joins TRBV7-9 to TRBJ2-7; 8 nucleotides line up with TRBD1. The CDR3 runs to 15 residues. CDR1 is SEHNR, CDR2 FQNEAQ, per germline (reference sequence). Trimming at V came to 5 bases and at J to 7 bases, leaving 13 bases not matched to a gene. Full variable domain (rest looked up from reference TRBV7-9 and TRBJ2-7): DTGVSQNPRHKITKRGQNVTFRCDPISEHNRLYWYRQTLGQGPEFLTYFQNEAQLEKSRLLSDRFSAERPKGSFSTLEIQRTEQGDSAMYLCASSLMAQGAGEQYFGPGTRLTVT.

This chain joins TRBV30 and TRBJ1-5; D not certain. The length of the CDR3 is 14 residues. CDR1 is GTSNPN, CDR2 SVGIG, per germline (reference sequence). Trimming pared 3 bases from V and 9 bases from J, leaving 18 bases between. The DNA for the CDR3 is TGTGCCTGGAGCATGGTGAGAGACTCGGCGCCCCAGCATTTT. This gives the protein CAWSMVRDSAPQHF.

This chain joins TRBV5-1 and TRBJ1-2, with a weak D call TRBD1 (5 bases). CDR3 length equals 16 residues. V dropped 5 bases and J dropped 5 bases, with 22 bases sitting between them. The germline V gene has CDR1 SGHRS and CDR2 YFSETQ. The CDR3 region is CASSVGQGSLGYGYTF. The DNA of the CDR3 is TGCGCCAGCAGTGTAGGGCAGGGATCCTTAGGGTATGGCTACACCTTC.

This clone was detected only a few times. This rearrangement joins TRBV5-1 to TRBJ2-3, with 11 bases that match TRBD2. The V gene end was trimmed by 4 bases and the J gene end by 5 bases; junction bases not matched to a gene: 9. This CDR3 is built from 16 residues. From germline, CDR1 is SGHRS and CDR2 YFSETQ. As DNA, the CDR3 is TGCGCCAGCAGCCTACTGACTAGCGGGGAGGGAGATACGCAGTATTTT. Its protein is CASSLLTSGEGDTQYF.

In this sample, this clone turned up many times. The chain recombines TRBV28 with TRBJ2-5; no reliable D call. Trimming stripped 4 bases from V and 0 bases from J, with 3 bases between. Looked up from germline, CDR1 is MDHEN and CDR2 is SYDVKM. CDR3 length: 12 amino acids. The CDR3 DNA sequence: TGTGCCAGCAGTTCGTACCAAGAGACCCAGTACTTC. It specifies CASSSYQETQYF.

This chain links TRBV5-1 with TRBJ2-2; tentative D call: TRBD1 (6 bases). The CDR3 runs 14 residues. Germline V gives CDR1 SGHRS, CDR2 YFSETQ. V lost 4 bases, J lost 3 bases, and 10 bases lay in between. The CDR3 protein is CASSVGQYTGELFF. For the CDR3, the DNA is TGCGCCAGCAGCGTTGGACAGTACACCGGGGAGCTGTTTTTT.

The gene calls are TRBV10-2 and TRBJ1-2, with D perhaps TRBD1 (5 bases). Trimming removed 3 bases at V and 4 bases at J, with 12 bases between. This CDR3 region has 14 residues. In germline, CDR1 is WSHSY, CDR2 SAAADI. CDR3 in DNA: TGCGCCAGCAGTGAAATAATTAGGGGCTATGGCTACACCTTC. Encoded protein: CASSEIIRGYGYTF.

CDR3 DNA: TGTGCCAGCAGTGAAGAACAGCGGGAAGACTACAATGAGCAGTTCTTC. As protein: CASSEEQREDYNEQFF. This chain uses TRBV6-1 with TRBJ2-1; 7 nucleotides align to TRBD2. The germline V gene encodes CDR1 MNHNS and CDR2 SASEGT. The CDR3 contains 16 residues. With 1 base clipped from V and 3 bases from J, the junction kept 6 bases outside the gene matches.

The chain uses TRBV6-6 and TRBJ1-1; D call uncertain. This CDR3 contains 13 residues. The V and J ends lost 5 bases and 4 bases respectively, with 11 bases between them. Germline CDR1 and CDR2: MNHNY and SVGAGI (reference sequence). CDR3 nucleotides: TGTGCCAGCAGTCCCCCGGCGGCCACTGAAGCTTTCTTT. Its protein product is CASSPPAATEAFF.

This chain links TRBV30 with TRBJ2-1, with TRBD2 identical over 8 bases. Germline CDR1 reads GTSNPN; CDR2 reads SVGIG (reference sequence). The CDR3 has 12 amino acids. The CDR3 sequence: CALPSGPNEQFF. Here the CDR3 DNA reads TGTGCTTTGCCTAGCGGGCCAAATGAGCAGTTCTTC.

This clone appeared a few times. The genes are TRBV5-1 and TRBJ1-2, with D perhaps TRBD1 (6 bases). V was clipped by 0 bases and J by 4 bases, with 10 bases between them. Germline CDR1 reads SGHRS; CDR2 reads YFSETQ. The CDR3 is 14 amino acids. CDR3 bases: TGCGCCAGCAGCTTGGGGACAGACTTCTATGGCTACACCTTC. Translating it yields CASSLGTDFYGYTF. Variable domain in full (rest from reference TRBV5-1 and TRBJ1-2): KAGVTQTPRYLIKTRGQQVTLSCSPISGHRSVSWYQQTPGQGLQFLFEYFSETQRNKGNFPGRFSGRQFSNSRSEMNVSTLELGDSALYLCASSLGTDFYGYTFGSGTRLTVV.

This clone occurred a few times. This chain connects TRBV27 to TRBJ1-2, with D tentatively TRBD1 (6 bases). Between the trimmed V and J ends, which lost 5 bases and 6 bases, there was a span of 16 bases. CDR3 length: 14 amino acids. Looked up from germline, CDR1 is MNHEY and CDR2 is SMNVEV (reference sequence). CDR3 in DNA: TGTGCCAGCAGTGAATCAAGGGGGTTTGATGGCTACACCTTC. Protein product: CASSESRGFDGYTF.